This T cell receptor beta chain was found in a study of cytomegalovirus exposure and HLA in healthy donors. Study-wide findings and caveats: Altogether, 150 to 200 TCR beta chains were recorded as cytomegalovirus-associated. Later work found most CMV-associated TCR beta chains apparently HLA-restricted. In a later analysis, parvovirus B19, influenza, CMV and Epstein-Barr virus appeared linked to several top co-occurrence clusters.

A word on this clone: As yet, its antigen is unknown.

Germline V CDR1 and CDR2: KGHSH, LQKENI. The CDR3 covers 14 residues. Use of 60 Vbeta and 13 Jbeta primers characterized the PCR. The assay was immunoSEQ multiplex PCR, and TCRdb's table has in-frame clones only and misses some. The table shows approximately 150,000 clones, with roughly 80% occurring only once. The genes are TRBV18 and TRBJ2-5; TRBD1 is a possible D gene (7 bases). The last part of the DNA fits TRBJ2-7 better; the J call may be wrong. This clonotype was obtained from a middle-aged man in good health and CMV-seropositive. The source material was PBMCs. This CDR3 is CASSAGQSGYEQYF. For the CDR3, the DNA is TGTGCCAGCTCAGCGGGACAGTCCGGGTACGAGCAGTACTTC.